What follows describes a single TCR beta chain. Its antigen is still unknown. Germline V CDR1 and CDR2: LNHDA, SQIVND (reference sequence). V shed 5 bases and J 8 bases; nucleotides not matched to a gene: 8. The CDR3 covers 14 residues. This record comes from a study of graft-versus-host responses after intestinal transplantation. Points from the study as a whole: The marrow of recipients harbored GvH clones, and ileum or blood showed some of them first.

The method was immunoSEQ multiplex PCR; TCRdb's version includes in-frame clones alone and lacks a portion of them. The sample shows tens of thousands of clones, 65% to 85% of them seen only once. This clonotype originated in a human donor who was the organ donor for an intestinal transplant. Sequencing was performed on unstimulated CD4+ T cells sorted from spleen or lymph node cells, taken before transplant. The gene calls are TRBV19 and TRBJ2-1; 8 bases map to TRBD2. CDR3: CASSFSGIWDEQFF. CDR3 DNA: TGTGCCAGTAGTTTTAGCGGGATTTGGGATGAGCAGTTCTTC.